The clone carrying this T cell receptor beta chain came up once. This sample was included in a study of blood T cell repertoires in COVID-19. This CDR3 region has 14 residues. CDR1 is MGHDK, CDR2 SYGVNS, per germline. Deletions cut 0 bases from V and 6 bases from J, with 10 bases between. The data were produced by immunoSEQ multiplex PCR, yet TCRdb's version contains in-frame clones alone and is incomplete. This sample has hundreds of thousands of clones; around 80% occur once, and the top ten carry approximately 4%. This sequence joins TRBV25-1 and TRBJ2-3, with a possible D match to TRBD1 (5 bases). This clonotype was obtained from a man aged 30-40 years with acute COVID-19. Sequencing input: PBMCs or T cells enriched from blood (not recorded which). CDR3 region: CASSEYDSRDTQYF. Written as DNA, the CDR3 is TGTGCCAGCAGTGAATATGACAGCCGGGATACGCAGTATTTT.